The present T cell receptor beta chain was sequenced within a study of T cell responses to AZD1222 COVID-19 vaccine. Sequencing used immunoSEQ multiplex PCR; TCRdb keeps in-frame clones, though not all of them. The sample has 50,000 to 65,000 clones, roughly nine tenths seen once. Comments on this clone: Its antigen remains unidentified.

General study points: Repertoires were obtained solely post-peak T cell response. Per reports, nearly half of all spike-specific TCRs target regions that are unmutated in variants. White British ancestry dominated among donors, who included more females, and clonal diversity was possibly underestimated.

Second-dose intervals near 4 or 12 weeks were combined. This receptor was obtained from an adult who received the AZD1222 COVID-19 vaccine. The material sequenced was peripheral blood, taken 28 days after the second AZD1222 dose.

The CDR3 protein is CASSFESCGGRAYNEQFF. CDR3 coding DNA: TGTGCCAGCAGCTTTGAGTCTTGCGGGGGCAGAGCCTACAATGAGCAGTTCTTC. V is TRBV12-1 and J is TRBJ2-1; the D call in the table, TRBD2, was not verified against the DNA. TRBV12-1 is marked as a pseudogene. CDR3 length: 18 residues.